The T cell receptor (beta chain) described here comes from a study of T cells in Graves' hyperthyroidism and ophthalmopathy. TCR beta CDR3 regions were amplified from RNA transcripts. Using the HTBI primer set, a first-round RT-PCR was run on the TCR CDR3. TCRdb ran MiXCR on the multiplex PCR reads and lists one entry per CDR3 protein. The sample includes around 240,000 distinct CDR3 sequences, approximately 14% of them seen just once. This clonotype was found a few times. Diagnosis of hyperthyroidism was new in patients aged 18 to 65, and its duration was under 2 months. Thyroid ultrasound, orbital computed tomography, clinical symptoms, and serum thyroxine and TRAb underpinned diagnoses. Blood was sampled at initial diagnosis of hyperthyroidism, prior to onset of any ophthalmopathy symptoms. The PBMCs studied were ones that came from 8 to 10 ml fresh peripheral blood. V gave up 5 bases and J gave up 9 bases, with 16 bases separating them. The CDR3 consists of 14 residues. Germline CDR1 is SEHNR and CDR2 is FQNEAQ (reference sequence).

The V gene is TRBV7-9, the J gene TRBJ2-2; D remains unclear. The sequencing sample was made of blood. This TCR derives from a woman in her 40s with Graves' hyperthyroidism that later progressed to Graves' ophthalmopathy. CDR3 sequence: CASSPRDQIRELFF. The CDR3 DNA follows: TGTGCCAGCAGCCCCCGCGACCAGATCCGGGAGCTGTTTTTT.